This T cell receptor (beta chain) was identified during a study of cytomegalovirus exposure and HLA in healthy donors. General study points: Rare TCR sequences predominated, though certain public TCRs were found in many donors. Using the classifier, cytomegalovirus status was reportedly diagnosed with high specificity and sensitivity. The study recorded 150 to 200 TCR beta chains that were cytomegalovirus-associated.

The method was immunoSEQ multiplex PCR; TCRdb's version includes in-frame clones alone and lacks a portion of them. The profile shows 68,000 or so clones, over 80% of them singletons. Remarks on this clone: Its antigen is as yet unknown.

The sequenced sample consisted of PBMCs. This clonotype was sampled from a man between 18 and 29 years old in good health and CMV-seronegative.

The CDR3 reads CSVEASATYEQYF. The CDR3 nucleotides read TGCAGCGTTGAGGCTAGCGCAACCTACGAGCAGTACTTC. The chain couples TRBV29-1 to TRBJ2-7, with D tentatively TRBD2 (6 bases). V was clipped by 3 bases and J by 2 bases, with 11 bases between them. CDR1 is SQVTM, CDR2 ANQGSEA, per germline. This CDR3 spans 13 amino acids.